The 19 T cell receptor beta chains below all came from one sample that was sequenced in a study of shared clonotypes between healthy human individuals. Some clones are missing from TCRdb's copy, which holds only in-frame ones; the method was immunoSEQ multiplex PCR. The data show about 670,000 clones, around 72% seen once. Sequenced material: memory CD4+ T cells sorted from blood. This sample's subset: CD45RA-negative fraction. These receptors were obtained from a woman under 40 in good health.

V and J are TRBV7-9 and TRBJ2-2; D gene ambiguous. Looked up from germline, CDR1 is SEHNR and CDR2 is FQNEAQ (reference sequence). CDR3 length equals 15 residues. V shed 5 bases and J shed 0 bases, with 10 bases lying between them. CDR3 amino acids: CASSPDAANTGELFF. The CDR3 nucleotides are TGTGCCAGCAGCCCCGATGCCGCGAACACCGGGGAGCTGTTTTTT.

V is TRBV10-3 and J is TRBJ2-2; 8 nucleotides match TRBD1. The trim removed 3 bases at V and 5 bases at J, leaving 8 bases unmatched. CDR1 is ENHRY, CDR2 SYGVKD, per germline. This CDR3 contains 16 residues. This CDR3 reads CAISDPQGAGTGELFF. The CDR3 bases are TGTGCCATCAGTGACCCCCAGGGGGCTGGAACCGGGGAGCTGTTTTTT.

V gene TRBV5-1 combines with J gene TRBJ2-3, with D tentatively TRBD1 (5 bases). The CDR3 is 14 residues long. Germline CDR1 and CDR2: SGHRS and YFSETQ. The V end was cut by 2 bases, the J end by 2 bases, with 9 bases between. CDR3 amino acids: CASSFDSFTDTQYF. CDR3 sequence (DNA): TGCGCCAGCAGCTTTGACAGTTTCACAGATACGCAGTATTTT.

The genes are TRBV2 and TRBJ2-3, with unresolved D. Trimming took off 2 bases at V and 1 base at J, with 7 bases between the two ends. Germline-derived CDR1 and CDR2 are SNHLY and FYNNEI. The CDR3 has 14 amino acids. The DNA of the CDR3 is TGTGCCAGCAGTGAAATAGGACGCACAGATACGCAGTATTTT. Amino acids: CASSEIGRTDTQYF.

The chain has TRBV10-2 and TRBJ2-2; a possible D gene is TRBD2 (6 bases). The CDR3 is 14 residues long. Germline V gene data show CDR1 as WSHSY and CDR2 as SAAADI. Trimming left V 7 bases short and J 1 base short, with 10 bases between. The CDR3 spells CASNRERNTGELFF. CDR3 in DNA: TGCGCCAGCAACCGGGAGAGGAACACCGGGGAGCTGTTTTTT.

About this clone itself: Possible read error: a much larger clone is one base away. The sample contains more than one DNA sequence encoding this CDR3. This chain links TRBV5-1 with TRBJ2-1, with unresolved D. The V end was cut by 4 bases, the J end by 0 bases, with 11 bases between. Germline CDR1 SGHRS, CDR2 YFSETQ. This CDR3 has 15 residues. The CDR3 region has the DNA TGCGCCAGCAGCAAAGACTCGAGCTCCTACAATGAGCAGTTCTTC. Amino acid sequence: CASSKDSSSYNEQFF.

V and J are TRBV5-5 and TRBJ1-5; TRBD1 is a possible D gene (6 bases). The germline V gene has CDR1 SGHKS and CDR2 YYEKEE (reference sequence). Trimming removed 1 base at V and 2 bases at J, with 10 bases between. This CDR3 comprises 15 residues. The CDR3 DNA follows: TGTGCCAGCAGCTTGAGGGCAGGGGGCAATCAGCCCCAGCATTTT. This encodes CASSLRAGGNQPQHF. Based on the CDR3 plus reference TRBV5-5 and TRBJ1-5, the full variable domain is DAGVTQSPTHLIKTRGQQVTLRCSPISGHKSVSWYQQVLGQGPQFIFQYYEKEERGRGNFPDRFSARQFPNYSSELNVNALLLGDSALYLCASSLRAGGNQPQHFGDGTRLSIL.

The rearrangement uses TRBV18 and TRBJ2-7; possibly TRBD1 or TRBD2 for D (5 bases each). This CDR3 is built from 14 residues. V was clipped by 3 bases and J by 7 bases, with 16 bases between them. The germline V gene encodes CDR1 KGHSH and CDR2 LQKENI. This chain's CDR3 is CASSPGTVGREQYF. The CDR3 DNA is TGTGCCAGCTCACCTGGGACGGTTGGGCGTGAGCAGTACTTC.

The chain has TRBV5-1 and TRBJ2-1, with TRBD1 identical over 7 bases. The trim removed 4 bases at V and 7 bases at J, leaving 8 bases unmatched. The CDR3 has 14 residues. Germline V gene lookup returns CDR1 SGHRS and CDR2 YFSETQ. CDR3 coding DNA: TGCGCCAGCAGCCCGGGACAGAGCTCTAATGAGCAGTTCTTC. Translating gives CASSPGQSSNEQFF.

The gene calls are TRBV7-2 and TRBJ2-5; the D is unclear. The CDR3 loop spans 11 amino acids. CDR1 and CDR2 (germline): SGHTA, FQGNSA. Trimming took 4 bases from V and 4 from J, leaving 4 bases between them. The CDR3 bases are TGTGCCAGCAGCTGGGGAGAGACCCAGTACTTC. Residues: CASSWGETQYF.

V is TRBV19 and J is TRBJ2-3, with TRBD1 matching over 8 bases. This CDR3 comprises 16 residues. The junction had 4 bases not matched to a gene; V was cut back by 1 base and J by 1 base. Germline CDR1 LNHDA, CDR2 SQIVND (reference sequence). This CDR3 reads CASSIGGTGGTDTQYF. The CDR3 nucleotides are TGTGCCAGTAGTATAGGGGGGACAGGAGGCACAGATACGCAGTATTTT.

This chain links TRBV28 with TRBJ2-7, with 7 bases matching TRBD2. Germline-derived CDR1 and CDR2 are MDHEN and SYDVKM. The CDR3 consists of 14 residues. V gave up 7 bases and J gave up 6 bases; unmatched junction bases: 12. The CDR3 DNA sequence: TGTGCCAGCAATCCCAGGGACTACTCCGCCGAGCAGTACTTC. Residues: CASNPRDYSAEQYF.

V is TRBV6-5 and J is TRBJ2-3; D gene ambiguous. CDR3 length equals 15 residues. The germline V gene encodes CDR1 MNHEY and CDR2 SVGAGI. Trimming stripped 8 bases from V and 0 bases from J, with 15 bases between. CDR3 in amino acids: CASSSDRSSTDTQYF. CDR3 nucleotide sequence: TGTGCCAGCTCCTCCGACCGGTCTAGCACAGATACGCAGTATTTT.

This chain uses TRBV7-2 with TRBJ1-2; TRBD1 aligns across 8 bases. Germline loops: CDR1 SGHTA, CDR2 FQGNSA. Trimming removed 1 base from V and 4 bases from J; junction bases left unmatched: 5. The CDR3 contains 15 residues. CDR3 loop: CASSLDAGQVYGYTF. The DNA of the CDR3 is TGTGCCAGCAGCTTAGACGCGGGACAGGTCTATGGCTACACCTTC.

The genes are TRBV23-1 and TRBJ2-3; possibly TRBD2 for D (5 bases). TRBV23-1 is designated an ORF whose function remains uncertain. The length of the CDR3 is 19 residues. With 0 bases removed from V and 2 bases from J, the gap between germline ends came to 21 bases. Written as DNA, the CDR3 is TGCGCCAGCAGTCAATCGATTGCGGGCATCATAGCTCTCACAGATACGCAGTATTTT. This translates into CASSQSIAGIIALTDTQYF.

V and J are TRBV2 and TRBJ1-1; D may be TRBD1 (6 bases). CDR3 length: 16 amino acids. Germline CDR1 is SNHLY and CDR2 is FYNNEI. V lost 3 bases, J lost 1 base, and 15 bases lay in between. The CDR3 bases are TGTGCCAGCAGTGACTGGGGCAGGGGCACGAACACTGAAGCTTTCTTT. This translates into CASSDWGRGTNTEAFF.

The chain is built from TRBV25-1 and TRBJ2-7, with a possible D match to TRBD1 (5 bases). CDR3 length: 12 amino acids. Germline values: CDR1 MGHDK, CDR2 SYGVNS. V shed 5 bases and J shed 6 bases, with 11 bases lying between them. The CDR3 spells CASSKGFGEQYF. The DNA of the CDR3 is TGTGCCAGCAGTAAGGGGTTTGGCGAGCAGTACTTC.

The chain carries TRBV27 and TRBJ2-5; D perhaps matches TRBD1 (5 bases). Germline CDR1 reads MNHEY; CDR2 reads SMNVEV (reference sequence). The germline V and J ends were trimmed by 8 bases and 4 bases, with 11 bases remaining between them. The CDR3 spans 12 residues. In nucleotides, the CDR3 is TGTGCCAGCGGCCCCCAGGGAGAGACCCAGTACTTC. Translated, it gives CASGPQGETQYF.

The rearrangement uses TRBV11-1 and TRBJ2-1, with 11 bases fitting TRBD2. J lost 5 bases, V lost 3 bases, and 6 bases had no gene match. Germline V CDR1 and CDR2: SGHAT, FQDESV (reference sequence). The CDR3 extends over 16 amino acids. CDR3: CASSLATSGAHNEQFF. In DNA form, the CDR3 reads TGTGCCAGCAGCTTGGCGACTAGCGGGGCTCACAATGAGCAGTTCTTC.